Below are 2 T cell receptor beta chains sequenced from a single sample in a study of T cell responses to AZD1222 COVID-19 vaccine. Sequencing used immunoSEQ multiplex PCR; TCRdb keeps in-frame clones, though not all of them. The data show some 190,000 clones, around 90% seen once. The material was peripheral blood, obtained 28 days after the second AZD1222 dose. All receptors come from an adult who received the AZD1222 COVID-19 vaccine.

The CDR3 spells CASSPLRGWNTGELFF. In DNA, the CDR3 is TGTGCCAGCAGCCCCCTTCGGGGCTGGAACACCGGGGAGCTGTTTTTT. The chain carries TRBV7-2 and TRBJ2-2; D is perhaps TRBD1 or TRBD2 (5 bases each). This CDR3 has 16 amino acids. CDR1 is SGHTA and CDR2 is FQGNSA in the germline V gene. V was trimmed by 5 bases and J by 1 base, leaving 14 bases between them.

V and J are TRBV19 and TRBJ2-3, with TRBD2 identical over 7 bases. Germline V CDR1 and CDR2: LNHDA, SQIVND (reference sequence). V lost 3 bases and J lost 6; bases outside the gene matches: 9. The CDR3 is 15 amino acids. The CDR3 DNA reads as TGTGCCAGTAGTATGGAGGCGGGAGCTTCGGATACGCAGTATTTT. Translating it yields CASSMEAGASDTQYF.